This T cell receptor beta chain stems from a study of CD8 T cells in Susac syndrome. Study at large: Within the sequenced group of Susac syndrome patients, about 6 showed active disease and eight or nine were in remission.

Study-level points and caveats: The authors found no clonal expansion in Susac syndrome CD4+ T cell repertoires.

Through negative isolation, CD4+ and CD8+ T cells were obtained, while TEMRA cells were enriched using FACS. Random hexamers served to reverse transcribe roughly 0.45 to 1 ug RNA. The method of amplification for TCR beta CDR3 was immunoSEQ multiplex PCR, covering 54 Vbeta and 13 Jbeta. TCRdb reanalysed the immunoSEQ multiplex PCR reads using MiXCR and keeps one entry per CDR3 protein. The sample shows roughly 200,000 distinct CDR3 sequences, roughly 94% of them seen only once. A word on this clonotype: What it recognizes is unknown.

CDR1 and CDR2 from the germline V gene are MNHNY and SVGAGI (reference sequence). The CDR3 covers 15 residues. The V end was cut by 2 bases, the J end by 2 bases, with 12 bases between. The V gene is TRBV6-6, the J gene TRBJ1-1, with D possibly matching TRBD1 (5 bases). The sample consisted of CD4+ T cells from PBMCs. This TCR was sampled from a human donor with Susac syndrome. The CDR3 loop reads CASSYAGPQNTEAFF. The CDR3 DNA is TGTGCCAGCAGTTACGCAGGGCCACAAAACACTGAAGCTTTCTTT.